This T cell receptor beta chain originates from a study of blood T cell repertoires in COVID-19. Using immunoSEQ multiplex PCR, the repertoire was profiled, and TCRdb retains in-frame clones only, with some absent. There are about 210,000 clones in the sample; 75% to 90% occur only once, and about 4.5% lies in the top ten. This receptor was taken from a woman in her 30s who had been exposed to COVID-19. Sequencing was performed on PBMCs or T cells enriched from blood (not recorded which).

The CDR3: CASSLTATNEKLFF. The DNA for the CDR3 is TGTGCCAGCAGCTTGACAGCAACTAATGAAAAACTGTTTTTT. This chain uses TRBV7-9 with TRBJ1-4; D may be TRBD1 (5 bases). There are 14 residues in the CDR3. Trimming cost V 3 bases and J 0 bases, with 5 bases left between them. Germline values: CDR1 SEHNR, CDR2 FQNEAQ (reference sequence).